A selection of T cell receptor beta chains follows, all from one sample in a study of early T cells in non-severe SARS-CoV-2 infection. MiXCR, applied by TCRdb to the 5' RACE reads, yields one record per CDR3 protein. The sample holds 30,000 to 40,000 distinct CDR3 sequences; over 4.5% are singletons and the top ten take roughly 15%. The sequenced sample consisted of whole blood. Source of these receptors: an adult who was a healthcare worker with PCR-confirmed SARS-CoV-2 infection or an uninfected control (not recorded which). Both conserved end residues are part of each CDR3. A D gene is named only where the DNA matches it firmly. Clone size is shown for a subset of rows, as once, few, many or a class of expanded clone.

cdr3_length,j_call,clone_size,d_call,v_call,cdr3_aa,cdr3_nt
15,TRBJ1-3,.,.,TRBV28,CASSLLLPPGNTIYF,TGTGCCAGCAGTTTACTTTTGCCGCCTGGAAACACCATATATTTT
15,TRBJ2-3,.,.,TRBV20-1,CSARDARSSTDTQYF,TGCAGTGCTAGAGATGCCCGCTCTAGCACAGATACGCAGTATTTT
14,TRBJ1-3,many,.,TRBV14,CASSPGNLRNTIYF,TGTGCCAGCAGCCCAGGGAACCTAAGAAACACCATATATTTT
17,TRBJ1-3,.,.,TRBV7-8,CASSLGSRRSSGNTIYF,TGTGCCAGCAGCTTGGGGTCCAGGCGGAGCTCTGGAAACACCATATATTTT
15,TRBJ2-7,many,TRBD2,TRBV28,CASSPPGRVPHEQYF,TGTGCCAGCAGTCCCCCGGGGAGGGTCCCCCACGAGCAGTACTTC
16,TRBJ1-6,many,TRBD1,TRBV7-2,CASSLSSTGANSPLHF,TGTGCCAGCAGCTTATCGAGTACAGGGGCTAATTCACCCCTCCACTTT
18,TRBJ2-2,few,TRBD2,TRBV7-9,CASSPGTSGGPNTGELFF,TGTGCCAGCAGCCCAGGGACTAGCGGGGGACCGAACACCGGGGAGCTGTTTTTT
10,TRBJ1-2,.,.,TRBV6-6,CASSRDGYTF,TGTGCCAGCAGCCGAGATGGCTACACCTTC
14,TRBJ1-1,many,.,TRBV20-1,CSARGGGRGTEAFF,TGCAGTGCTAGAGGTGGGGGCCGGGGCACTGAAGCTTTCTTT
15,TRBJ1-2,many,TRBD1,TRBV20-1,CSASQAGTGGYGYTF,TGCAGTGCTAGCCAAGCCGGGACAGGGGGCTATGGCTACACCTTC
14,TRBJ2-7,many,.,TRBV28,CASSLWTGASEQYF,TGTGCCAGCAGTTTATGGACAGGTGCAAGCGAGCAGTACTTC
15,TRBJ2-4,many,.,TRBV13,CASSILTAGANIQYF,TGTGCCAGCAGCATACTGACAGCGGGCGCGAACATTCAGTACTTC
16,TRBJ1-1,.,.,TRBV6-5,CASSYAGALRDTEAFF,TGTGCCAGCAGCTACGCCGGGGCCCTCAGGGACACTGAAGCTTTCTTT
15,TRBJ1-1,many,.,TRBV5-5,CASSLRGGMNTEAFF,TGTGCCAGCAGCTTGCGGGGGGGCATGAACACTGAAGCTTTCTTT
16,TRBJ2-2,.,.,TRBV6-1,CASSEAKDPNTGELFF,TGTGCCAGCAGTGAAGCTAAGGATCCCAACACCGGGGAGCTGTTTTTT
14,TRBJ2-7,many,.,TRBV7-3,CASMEGPTTGEQYF,TGTGCCAGCATGGAGGGGCCGACCACGGGGGAGCAGTACTTC
14,TRBJ2-7,many,.,TRBV7-2,CASSSSGATYEQYF,TGTGCCAGCAGCTCCTCTGGTGCCACGTACGAGCAGTACTTC
13,TRBJ1-1,few,.,TRBV6-5,CASRWTVITEAFF,TGTGCCAGCAGGTGGACAGTAATCACTGAAGCTTTCTTT
14,TRBJ2-3,.,TRBD1,TRBV19,CVSTSGQGTDTQYF,TGTGTCAGTACCTCGGGACAGGGCACAGATACGCAGTATTTT
15,TRBJ1-6,few,TRBD1,TRBV5-5,CASSLLSTGGSPLHF,TGTGCCAGCAGCTTGTTGTCAACAGGGGGATCACCCCTCCACTTT
13,TRBJ2-2,.,TRBD2,TRBV19,CASSMGGTGELFF,TGTGCCAGTAGTATGGGGGGGACCGGGGAGCTGTTTTTT
13,TRBJ2-7,.,.,TRBV15,CATSRIRGYEQYF,TGTGCCACCAGCAGAATCAGGGGCTACGAGCAGTACTTC
15,TRBJ2-3,few,TRBD1,TRBV27,CASSLWQGATDTQYF,TGTGCCAGCAGTTTATGGCAGGGGGCAACAGATACGCAGTATTTT
16,TRBJ2-3,.,TRBD2,TRBV28,CASSSTLAGGKDTQYF,TGTGCCAGCAGTTCCACCTTAGCGGGGGGGAAAGATACGCAGTATTTT
14,TRBJ2-4,few,.,TRBV7-9,CASSLNLAKNIQYF,TGTGCCAGCAGCTTAAACCTAGCGAAAAACATTCAGTACTTC